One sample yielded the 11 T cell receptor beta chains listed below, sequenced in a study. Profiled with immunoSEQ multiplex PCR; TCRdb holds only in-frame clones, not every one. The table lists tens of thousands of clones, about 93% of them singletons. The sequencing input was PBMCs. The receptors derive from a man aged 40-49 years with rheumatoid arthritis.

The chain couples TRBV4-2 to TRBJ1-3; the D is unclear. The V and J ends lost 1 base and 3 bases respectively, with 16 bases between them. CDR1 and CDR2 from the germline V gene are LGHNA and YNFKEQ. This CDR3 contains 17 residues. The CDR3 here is CASSQGIPEAIGNTIYF. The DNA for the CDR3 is TGTGCCAGCAGCCAAGGTATCCCGGAGGCTATTGGAAACACCATATATTTT.

CDR3 sequence reads: CASSSGQNTGELFF. In DNA form, the CDR3 reads TGTGCCAGCAGCTCTGGACAGAACACCGGGGAGCTGTTTTTT. The chain joins TRBV7-3 to TRBJ2-2; D may be TRBD1 (5 bases). Germline V gene lookup returns CDR1 SGHTA and CDR2 FQGTGA. The CDR3 sequence is 14 residues long. V lost 4 bases and J 1 base, leaving 7 bases between the germline ends.

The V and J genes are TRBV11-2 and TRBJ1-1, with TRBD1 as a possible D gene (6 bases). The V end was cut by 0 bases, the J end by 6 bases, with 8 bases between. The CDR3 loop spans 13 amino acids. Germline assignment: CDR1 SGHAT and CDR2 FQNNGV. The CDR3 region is CASSLDRGAEAFF. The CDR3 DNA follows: TGTGCCAGCAGCTTAGACAGGGGTGCTGAAGCTTTCTTT.

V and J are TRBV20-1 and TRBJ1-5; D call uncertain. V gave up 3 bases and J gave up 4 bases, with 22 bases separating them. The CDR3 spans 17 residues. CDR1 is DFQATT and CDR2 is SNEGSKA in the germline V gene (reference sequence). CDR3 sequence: CSASTFMRQSQNQPQHF. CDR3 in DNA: TGCAGTGCTAGTACCTTTATGAGGCAAAGTCAAAATCAGCCCCAGCATTTT.

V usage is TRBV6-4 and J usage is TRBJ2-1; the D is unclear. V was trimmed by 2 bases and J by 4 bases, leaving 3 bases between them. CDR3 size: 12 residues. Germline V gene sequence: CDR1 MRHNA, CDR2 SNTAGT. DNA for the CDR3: TGTGCCAGCAGTGACCTTTACAATGAGCAGTTCTTC. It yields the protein CASSDLYNEQFF.

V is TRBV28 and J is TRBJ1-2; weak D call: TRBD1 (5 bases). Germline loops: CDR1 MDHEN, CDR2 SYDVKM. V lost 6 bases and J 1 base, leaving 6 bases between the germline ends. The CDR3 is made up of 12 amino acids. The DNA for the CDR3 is TGTGCCAGCAGCGACAGTAACTATGGCTACACCTTC. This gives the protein CASSDSNYGYTF.

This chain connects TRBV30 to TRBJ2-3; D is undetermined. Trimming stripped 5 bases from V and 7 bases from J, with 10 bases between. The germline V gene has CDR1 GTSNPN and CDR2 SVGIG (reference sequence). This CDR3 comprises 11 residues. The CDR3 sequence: CAWGSANTQYF. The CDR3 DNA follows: TGTGCCTGGGGGTCCGCGAATACGCAGTATTTT.

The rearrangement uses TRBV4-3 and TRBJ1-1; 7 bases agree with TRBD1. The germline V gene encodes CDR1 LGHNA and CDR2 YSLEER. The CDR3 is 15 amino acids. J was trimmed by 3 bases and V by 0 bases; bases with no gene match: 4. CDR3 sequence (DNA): TGCGCCAGCAGCCAAGAGACAGGGCGGGACACTGAAGCTTTCTTT. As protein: CASSQETGRDTEAFF.

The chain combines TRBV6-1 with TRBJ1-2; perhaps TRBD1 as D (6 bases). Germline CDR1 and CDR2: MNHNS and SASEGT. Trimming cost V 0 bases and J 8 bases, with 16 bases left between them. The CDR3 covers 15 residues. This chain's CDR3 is CASSEAGGVIGGYTF. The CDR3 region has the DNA TGTGCCAGCAGTGAAGCGGGGGGCGTCATCGGCGGCTACACCTTC.

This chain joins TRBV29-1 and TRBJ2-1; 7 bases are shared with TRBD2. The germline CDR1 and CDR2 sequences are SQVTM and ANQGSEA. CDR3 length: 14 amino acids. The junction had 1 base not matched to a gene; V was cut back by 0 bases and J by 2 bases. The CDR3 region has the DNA TGCAGCGTTGAAGATCGGGGGGCCTACAATGAGCAGTTCTTC. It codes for CSVEDRGAYNEQFF.

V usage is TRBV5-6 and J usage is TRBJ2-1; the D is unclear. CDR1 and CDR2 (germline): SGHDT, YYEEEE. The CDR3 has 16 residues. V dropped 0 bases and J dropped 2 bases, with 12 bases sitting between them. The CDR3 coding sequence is TGTGCCAGCAGCTTGGAAGTAAACGGTCCCTACAATGAGCAGTTCTTC. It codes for CASSLEVNGPYNEQFF.